Listed below are T cell receptor beta chains from one sample, sequenced in a study of breast tumors, draining lymph nodes, adjacent tissues. TCRdb itself ran the multiplex PCR reads through MiXCR, one entry per CDR3 protein. This table has approximately 130,000 distinct CDR3 sequences, roughly 20% appearing once. Sample: axillary lymph node tissue. The origin of the receptors is a female donor with breast cancer. Some clones in this sample may be carry-over from other donors' samples. Both conserved end residues are part of each CDR3. Each record gives: V gene, clone size, D gene, J gene, CDR3 protein, CDR3 DNA. D genes are given only for firm matches. Clone size is shown for a subset of rows, as once, few, many or a class of expanded clone.

V: TRBV18
size: .
D: .
J: TRBJ1-4
CDR3: CASSGTLTNEKLFF
DNA: TGTGCCAGCTCAGGGACACTTACTAATGAAAAACTGTTTTTT

V: TRBV6-1
size: many
D: .
J: TRBJ2-1
CDR3: CASSPARVQDNNEQFF
DNA: TGTGCCAGCTCTCCGGCTCGGGTACAGGATAACAATGAGCAGTTCTTC

V: TRBV6-1
size: many
D: TRBD2
J: TRBJ2-3
CDR3: CASSEQTSGLGTQYF
DNA: TGTGCCAGCAGTGAACAGACTAGCGGGTTGGGTACGCAGTATTTT

V: TRBV24-1
size: many
D: TRBD1
J: TRBJ2-3
CDR3: CATRDRGLTDTQYF
DNA: TGTGCCACTCGGGACAGGGGACTCACAGATACGCAGTATTTT

V: TRBV7-3
size: many
D: TRBD2
J: TRBJ2-5
CDR3: CASSLGLAGRETQYF
DNA: TGTGCCAGCAGCTTAGGGCTAGCGGGAAGAGAGACCCAGTACTTC

V: TRBV4-2
size: many
D: .
J: TRBJ2-2
CDR3: CASSQDVRAGELFF
DNA: TGTGCCAGCAGCCAAGACGTCAGGGCCGGGGAGCTGTTTTTT

V: TRBV7-9
size: many
D: TRBD2
J: TRBJ2-1
CDR3: CASSFRLLAGGPLRGEQFF
DNA: TGTGCCAGCAGCTTCCGCCTACTAGCGGGAGGGCCGTTACGCGGCGAGCAGTTCTTC

V: TRBV4-1
size: many
D: TRBD2
J: TRBJ2-7
CDR3: CASSQASGSSYEQYF
DNA: TGCGCCAGCAGCCAGGCTAGCGGGAGCTCCTACGAGCAGTACTTC

V: TRBV3-1
size: .
D: .
J: TRBJ2-5
CDR3: CASRQGGQETQYF
DNA: TGTGCCAGCAGGCAGGGGGGGCAGGAGACCCAGTACTTC

V: TRBV27
size: many
D: TRBD1
J: TRBJ2-7
CDR3: CASSLYPPGQGAWEQYF
DNA: TGTGCCAGCAGTTTATACCCACCGGGACAGGGGGCCTGGGAGCAGTACTTC

V: TRBV13
size: many
D: .
J: TRBJ2-2
CDR3: CASSLGTGELFF
DNA: TGTGCCAGCAGCTTGGGTACCGGGGAGCTGTTTTTT

V: TRBV7-8
size: .
D: .
J: TRBJ1-1
CDR3: CASSHTRQATEAFF
DNA: TGTGCCAGCAGCCATACCCGACAGGCCACTGAAGCTTTCTTT

V: TRBV6-5
size: many
D: .
J: TRBJ1-6
CDR3: CASSYLQSGRGIYNSPLHF
DNA: TGTGCCAGCAGTTACCTCCAAAGCGGGAGGGGGATCTATAATTCACCCCTCCACTTT

V: TRBV28
size: .
D: TRBD2
J: TRBJ2-3
CDR3: CASSFGREEDTQYF
DNA: TGTGCCAGCAGTTTTGGCCGGGAGGAAGATACGCAGTATTTT

V: TRBV15
size: many
D: TRBD1
J: TRBJ2-6
CDR3: CATSRDRGVSGANVLTF
DNA: TGTGCCACCAGCCGGGACAGGGGTGTATCTGGGGCCAACGTCCTGACTTTC

V: TRBV7-2
size: many
D: .
J: TRBJ1-2
CDR3: CASSLLREGYTF
DNA: TGTGCCAGCAGCTTACTCCGTGAGGGCTACACCTTC

V: TRBV15
size: many
D: .
J: TRBJ1-2
CDR3: CATSSTENYGYTF
DNA: TGTGCCACCAGCAGTACAGAGAACTATGGCTACACCTTC

V: TRBV4-1
size: many
D: TRBD1
J: TRBJ2-1
CDR3: CASSAQGAYNEQFF
DNA: TGCGCCAGCAGTGCACAGGGGGCCTACAATGAGCAGTTCTTC

V: TRBV29-1
size: many
D: TRBD1
J: TRBJ2-1
CDR3: CSVFPGTGLGNEQFF
DNA: TGCAGCGTCTTTCCCGGGACAGGTCTAGGTAATGAGCAGTTCTTC

V: TRBV12-3/TRBV12-4
size: many
D: .
J: TRBJ2-7
CDR3: CASSPGLVAEQYF
DNA: TGTGCCAGCAGTCCGGGACTCGTGGCCGAGCAGTACTTC

V: TRBV11-3
size: many
D: TRBD2
J: TRBJ2-3
CDR3: CASSLEGLSTDTQYF
DNA: TGTGCCAGCAGCTTAGAGGGACTAAGCACAGATACGCAGTATTTT

V: TRBV24-1
size: many
D: .
J: TRBJ1-6
CDR3: CATEAPRGAGFQNSPLHF
DNA: TGTGCCACCGAAGCCCCAAGGGGCGCGGGGTTTCAGAATTCACCCCTCCACTTT

V: TRBV6-1
size: many
D: .
J: TRBJ1-4
CDR3: CASSGTDDEKLFF
DNA: TGTGCCAGCAGTGGGACAGACGATGAAAAACTGTTTTTT

V: TRBV5-5
size: few
D: .
J: TRBJ2-7
CDR3: CASSFYSQGGGYEQYF
DNA: TGTGCCAGCAGCTTCTATTCACAGGGGGGGGGGTACGAGCAGTACTTC

V: TRBV11-2
size: many
D: .
J: TRBJ2-5
CDR3: CASSLVRGAGTQYF
DNA: TGTGCCAGCAGCTTAGTTAGGGGGGCCGGGACCCAGTACTTC

V: TRBV27
size: few
D: .
J: TRBJ2-3
CDR3: CASSPGAADTQYF
DNA: TGTGCCAGCAGTCCCGGGGCAGCAGATACGCAGTATTTT

V: TRBV7-8
size: .
D: .
J: TRBJ2-1
CDR3: CASSPGRVGGVYNEQFF
DNA: TGTGCCAGCAGCCCTGGCCGGGTCGGCGGGGTGTACAATGAGCAGTTCTTC

V: TRBV30
size: many
D: TRBD1
J: TRBJ1-2
CDR3: CAWTPTGVGGYTF
DNA: TGTGCCTGGACCCCGACAGGGGTGGGAGGCTACACCTTC

V: TRBV2
size: many
D: TRBD1
J: TRBJ1-5
CDR3: CASRKGQGVGQPQHF
DNA: TGTGCCAGCAGAAAGGGACAGGGGGTAGGGCAGCCCCAGCATTTT

V: TRBV20-1
size: many
D: .
J: TRBJ2-5
CDR3: CSAESGYETQYF
DNA: TGCAGTGCTGAGTCAGGGTATGAGACCCAGTACTTC

V: TRBV7-8
size: many
D: TRBD1
J: TRBJ2-3
CDR3: CASSADRGRGDTQYF
DNA: TGTGCCAGCAGCGCAGACAGGGGGCGGGGAGATACGCAGTATTTT

V: TRBV11-3
size: many
D: .
J: TRBJ2-1
CDR3: CASSFWVGITPNEQFF
DNA: TGTGCCAGCAGCTTTTGGGTCGGGATCACCCCCAATGAGCAGTTCTTC

V: TRBV20-1
size: many
D: .
J: TRBJ2-7
CDR3: CSALRQGTRPYEQYF
DNA: TGCAGTGCTCTAAGACAAGGGACTCGGCCCTACGAGCAGTACTTC

V: TRBV6-1
size: many
D: .
J: TRBJ2-7
CDR3: CASSDRRDRTYEQYF
DNA: TGTGCCAGCAGTGATAGAAGAGACAGAACCTACGAGCAGTACTTC

V: TRBV2
size: many
D: .
J: TRBJ2-7
CDR3: CASSEYVTSYEQYF
DNA: TGTGCCAGCAGTGAGTACGTAACATCCTACGAGCAGTACTTC

V: TRBV5-1
size: many
D: TRBD2
J: TRBJ2-5
CDR3: CASSPSPGRDARGTQYF
DNA: TGCGCCAGCAGCCCAAGTCCCGGGAGGGACGCCAGGGGGACCCAGTACTTC

V: TRBV5-8
size: many
D: .
J: TRBJ2-6
CDR3: CASSLLAYSGANVLTF
DNA: TGTGCCAGCAGCTTGTTGGCGTACTCTGGGGCCAACGTCCTGACTTTC

V: TRBV12-5
size: many
D: .
J: TRBJ1-4
CDR3: CASGSLNLFPAHF
DNA: TGTGCTAGTGGTTCCCTCAACCTCTTTCCAGCCCATTTT

V: TRBV11-2
size: many
D: .
J: TRBJ2-7
CDR3: CASSPGGAGGYEQYF
DNA: TGTGCCAGCAGCCCAGGAGGGGCAGGGGGCTACGAGCAGTACTTC

V: TRBV28
size: .
D: TRBD2
J: TRBJ2-3
CDR3: CASSRTSGGGGTQYF
DNA: TGTGCCAGCAGCCGCACTAGCGGGGGCGGGGGTACGCAGTATTTT